Sequencing of this T cell receptor (beta chain) was carried out in a study of blood T cells in healthy people across ages (dated by TCRdb to the mid-2010s). General notes on the study: In model experiments, template switching captured roughly one uniquely barcoded TCR beta cDNA molecule for every two T cells. For two donors (one aged 18 to 30 and one aged 80 or older), the study analyzed two additional independent replicas of 1 million unique cDNA reads from the same blood draw. Age-related changes in TCR beta repertoire diversity were measured in the study by deep sequencing normalized with unique cDNA molecular identifiers. The donors were divided into four age groups: young (average around 17 years), middle-aged (about 39), aged (approximately 62) and long-lived (roughly 88). To avoid experimental bias, donors of different ages were randomly spread across the sequencing lanes.

This clonotype appeared a few times. Its recognized antigen is unknown. The input lacks base qualities; no much larger clone sits a single base away. The CDR3 covers 14 residues, taking in both the cysteine and the phenylalanine. The kept DNA is CDR3 alone, 42 bases in frame from the first base. The germline V gene encodes CDR1 LGHNA and CDR2 YSLEER. From V the trimming removes 4 bases and from J it removes 3 bases, while the gene matches leave 3 bases of the junction unaccounted for. The donors were roughly 39 Caucasian individuals from Russia, aged 6 to 90 years, who were systemically healthy. Around 10 milliliters of peripheral blood were collected from each donor into EDTA-treated Vacutainer tubes. Ficoll-Paque density-gradient centrifugation was used to isolate PBMCs, with at least 7 million per sample. Trizol reagent was used to extract total RNA from PBMCs, with at least 6 micrograms per sample. Naive CD45RAhigh/CD27high T cell percentages were measured by flow cytometry on a PBMC aliquot from every donor.

The receptor library was made with 5' RACE. Sequencing was performed on an Illumina HiSeq 2500. A second 7 to 11 cycle PCR used a sample-barcoded 5' primer and a J-beta primer mix. Each TCR beta cDNA molecule received a unique molecular identifier from a template-switch 5' adaptor carrying 12 random nucleotides. Each sample yielded at least 2.5 million CDR3-containing paired-end reads. First-strand cDNA was synthesized from all RNA with the Mint cDNA synthesis kit, primed by a TRBC-specific oligonucleotide. All cDNA was treated with uracil-DNA glycosylase and then went through a first 18-cycle PCR with the universal primers M1SS and BC2_uni_R. In the authors' own workflow: Each sample was normalized by randomly selecting 1 million high-quality reads, each carrying a distinct molecular identifier. Reads with shared molecular identifiers were discarded instead of being binned into consensus sequences. MiTCR, run with a Q25 quality threshold and the strictest error-elimination algorithm, handled CDR3 identification, clonotype clustering and error correction. A nonparametric unseen species model with Euler transformation was used to estimate lower-bound total TCR beta diversity. The public reads were quality trimmed at Q25 with fastp and then assembled into clones with MiXCR by TCRdb, keeping productive beta chains. One record per CDR3 amino acid sequence lists the most common genes and DNA. These V and J calls originate from TCRdb's pipeline instead of the authors' own analysis. Recorded for this sample are approximately 940,000 distinct CDR3 sequences; around 48% of them occurred a single time. In total, the top ten clones hold roughly 13% of the sample.

Results and caveats for the whole study, not just this receptor: As age increased, observed TCR beta diversity per million T cells dropped in a roughly linear way, and a significant reduction was already evident by age roughly 36. Total diversity estimates from one million sequenced T cells were considered lower bounds and underestimates. Donor CMV infection status was unknown, potentially confounding age-related changes in expanded clonotypes. Observed TCR beta diversity correlated strongly with the percentage of naive T cells measured by flow cytometry. Conclusive comparison of naive and antigen-experienced compartments was prevented by the profiling of bulk unsorted PBMCs. Compared with the aged group, more naive CD4+ T cells, fewer expanded clones and increased TCR diversity were shown by the long-lived group, suggesting age selection.

The rearrangement combines TRBV4-3 with TRBJ1-2, with 9 middle bases fitting TRBD1. Sequencing used blood. This TCR came from a man in his thirties or forties in good health. The DNA sequence is as follows: TGCGCCAGCAGCCGACGGACAGGGGACTATGGCTACACCTTC. This is translated as CASSRRTGDYGYTF.